The 21 T cell receptor beta chains below all came from one sample that was sequenced in a study of blood T cell repertoires in COVID-19. Using immunoSEQ multiplex PCR, the repertoire was profiled, and TCRdb retains in-frame clones only, with some absent. The sample includes about 230,000 clones, approximately 83% seen only once; the top ten take around 30%. The sample consisted of peripheral blood. These receptors came from a man aged 40-50 years with acute or convalescent COVID-19.

The CDR3 loop is CASSFMWAGEQYF. As DNA, the CDR3 is TGTGCCAGCAGCTTTATGTGGGCCGGCGAGCAGTACTTC. The V gene is TRBV7-2, the J gene TRBJ2-7; D call uncertain. This CDR3 is built from 13 residues. Trimming left V 3 bases short and J 6 bases short, with 12 bases between. Looked up from germline, CDR1 is SGHTA and CDR2 is FQGNSA.

The chain combines TRBV6-5 with TRBJ1-4, with 12 positions matching TRBD1. Looked up from germline, CDR1 is MNHEY and CDR2 is SVGAGI. Trimming removed 6 bases from V and 8 bases from J; junction bases left unmatched: 4. The CDR3 sequence is 14 residues long. The CDR3 DNA follows: TGTGCCAGCAGGGGACAGGGGGCAGGGGAAAAACTGTTTTTT. Encoded protein: CASRGQGAGEKLFF.

The V and J genes are TRBV7-6 and TRBJ2-7; 7 bases line up with TRBD2. The CDR3 is 19 residues long. The germline gives CDR1 SGHVS, CDR2 FNYEAQ. J was trimmed by 2 bases and V by 5 bases; bases with no gene match: 21. The CDR3 nucleotides read TGTGCCAGCAGCCTAAATCCACCCTTGGACTGGCGGGGGACCTACGAGCAGTACTTC. Its translation is CASSLNPPLDWRGTYEQYF. The whole variable domain, filled in from reference TRBV7-6 and TRBJ2-7, reads GAGVSQSPRYKVTKRGQDVALRCDPISGHVSLYWYRQALGQGPEFLTYFNYEAQQDKSGLPNDRFSAERPEGSISTLTIQRTEQRDSAMYRCASSLNPPLDWRGTYEQYFGPGTRLTVT.

The chain joins TRBV7-6 to TRBJ2-3; TRBD2 aligns across 12 bases. The CDR3 has 18 residues. CDR1 and CDR2 from the germline V gene are SGHVS and FNYEAQ. V lost 1 base and J lost 2; bases outside the gene matches: 7. The chain's CDR3 is CASSLERTSGAHTDTQYF. The CDR3 region has the DNA TGTGCCAGCAGCTTAGAGCGGACTAGCGGGGCCCACACAGATACGCAGTATTTT.

This sequence joins TRBV28 and TRBJ1-2; TRBD1 matches 9 bases. J was trimmed by 5 bases and V by 7 bases; bases with no gene match: 8. CDR3 length equals 14 residues. From germline, CDR1 is MDHEN and CDR2 SYDVKM. The CDR3 sequence is CASTPDRGRYGYTF. DNA for the CDR3: TGTGCCAGCACCCCGGACAGGGGACGGTATGGCTACACCTTC.

The rearrangement joins TRBV19 to TRBJ2-2; 11 bases match TRBD2. The junction had 8 bases not matched to a gene; V was cut back by 5 bases and J by 6 bases. The CDR3 loop spans 16 amino acids. Germline loops: CDR1 LNHDA, CDR2 SQIVND (reference sequence). The CDR3 DNA sequence: TGTGCCAGTAGTCCGTCACGGACTAGCGGGTCCGGGGAGCTGTTTTTT. Translating it yields CASSPSRTSGSGELFF.

This clone was counted only a few times. J is TRBJ1-4 and V is TRBV2; D perhaps matches TRBD1 (5 bases). The CDR3 consists of 16 residues. Germline V gives CDR1 SNHLY, CDR2 FYNNEI. Trimming cost V 5 bases and J 3 bases, with 16 bases left between them. CDR3 nucleotides: TGTGCCAGCAGTAGCTACGGGCTAGGGGCTAATGAAAAACTGTTTTTT. This codes for CASSSYGLGANEKLFF. Full variable domain (missing parts from reference TRBV2 and TRBJ1-4): EPEVTQTPSHQVTQMGQEVILRCVPISNHLYFYWYRQILGQKVEFLVSFYNNEISEKSEIFDDQFSVERPDGSNFTLKIRSTKLEDSAMYFCASSSYGLGANEKLFFGSGTQLSVL.

The genes are TRBV14 and TRBJ1-1, with a possible D match to TRBD1 (6 bases). V lost 4 bases, J lost 6 bases, and 12 bases lay in between. This CDR3 spans 13 amino acids. Germline V lookup: CDR1 SGHDN, CDR2 FVKESK. CDR3 in amino acids: CASSLQGWSEAFF. The CDR3 nucleotides read TGTGCCAGCAGCCTGCAGGGGTGGTCTGAAGCTTTCTTT.

This rearrangement joins TRBV2 to TRBJ2-1; 8 bases agree with TRBD1. The CDR3 totals 15 residues. V dropped 8 bases and J dropped 4; count of bases not matched to a gene: 10. Germline V CDR1 and CDR2: SNHLY, FYNNEI. Written as DNA, the CDR3 is TGTGCCAGCCAGACCGACAGGGGACCTTACAATGAGCAGTTCTTC. Protein sequence: CASQTDRGPYNEQFF.

The V and J genes are TRBV19 and TRBJ1-5; the match to TRBD1 covers 7 bases. J lost 0 bases, V lost 6 bases, and 5 bases had no gene match. Per germline, CDR1 LNHDA and CDR2 SQIVND (reference sequence). The CDR3 is 15 amino acids. The CDR3 DNA sequence: TGTGCCAGTAGCACGACAGGGTTTAGCAATCAGCCCCAGCATTTT. Translated, it gives CASSTTGFSNQPQHF.

The V call is TRBV4-1, the J call TRBJ2-5, with D maybe TRBD2 (6 bases). Germline V CDR1 and CDR2: MGHRA, YSYEKL. This CDR3 region has 15 residues. V was pared by 4 bases and J by 5 bases, with 17 bases between. The CDR3 bases are TGCGCCAGCAGCCCCCTTCACTCGGAGGGGGAGACCCAGTACTTC. Its translation is CASSPLHSEGETQYF.

The chain combines TRBV29-1 with TRBJ2-1; unclear D gene. Trimming left V 0 bases short and J 0 bases short, with 15 bases between. CDR3 size: 17 residues. Germline V gene lookup returns CDR1 SQVTM and CDR2 ANQGSEA. DNA for the CDR3: TGCAGCGTTGAAGACGCGCTAGACCTGAGCTCCTACAATGAGCAGTTCTTC. It specifies CSVEDALDLSSYNEQFF.

The chain joins TRBV7-3 to TRBJ2-1, with 8 bases fitting TRBD2. This CDR3 is 15 amino acids long. Looked up from germline, CDR1 is SGHTA and CDR2 is FQGTGA. The junction had 8 bases not matched to a gene; V was cut back by 5 bases and J by 5 bases. The CDR3, as DNA: TGTGCCAGCAGCGCGACTAGCGCGGCTCACAATGAGCAGTTCTTC. Translation: CASSATSAAHNEQFF. The whole variable domain, remainder taken from reference TRBV7-3 and TRBJ2-1, is GAGVSQTPSNKVTEKGKYVELRCDPISGHTALYWYRQSLGQGPEFLIYFQGTGAADDSGLPNDRFFAVRPEGSVSTLKIQRTERGDSAVYLCASSATSAAHNEQFFGPGTRLTVL.

A few counts support this clone. V is TRBV10-3 and J is TRBJ2-7, with 10 positions matching TRBD2. This CDR3 is built from 16 residues. Germline-derived CDR1 and CDR2 are ENHRY and SYGVKD. V was clipped by 10 bases and J by 2 bases; unmatched bases: 14. The chain's CDR3 is CATTERLAGTAYEQYF. The CDR3 DNA is TGTGCCACAACTGAGAGACTAGCGGGTACCGCCTACGAGCAGTACTTC.

The gene calls are TRBV5-1 and TRBJ1-5; 7 bases agree with TRBD1. V lost 4 bases, J lost 3 bases, and 4 bases stayed unmatched. CDR3 size: 14 residues. Germline V gives CDR1 SGHRS, CDR2 YFSETQ. The CDR3 sequence is CASSPGQVNQPQHF. CDR3 coding DNA: TGCGCCAGCAGCCCCGGACAGGTCAATCAGCCCCAGCATTTT.

CDR3: CASSFGTVGTEAFF. CDR3 in DNA: TGTGCCAGCAGCTTCGGGACAGTGGGCACTGAAGCTTTCTTT. The chain joins TRBV7-2 to TRBJ1-1; 7 bases fit TRBD1. The CDR3 is 14 amino acids. Trimming removed 3 bases from V and 4 bases from J; junction bases left unmatched: 5. Germline V CDR1 and CDR2: SGHTA, FQGNSA.

The sample holds one count of this clone. The V call is TRBV19, the J call TRBJ1-1; 11 bases are a match to TRBD1. V lost 5 bases, J lost 5 bases, and 7 bases stayed unmatched. This CDR3 is built from 15 residues. CDR1 and CDR2 (germline): LNHDA, SQIVND (reference sequence). The CDR3: CASSDTDRGRTEAFF. DNA for the CDR3: TGTGCCAGTAGTGATACGGACAGGGGGCGAACTGAAGCTTTCTTT.

This rearrangement joins TRBV27 to TRBJ2-1; 8 nucleotides line up with TRBD2. The CDR3 is made up of 14 amino acids. The germline V gene has CDR1 MNHEY and CDR2 SMNVEV (reference sequence). V lost 3 bases and J lost 5; bases outside the gene matches: 3. Here the CDR3 DNA reads TGTGCCAGCAGTTTCCAACTAGCGGACAATGAGCAGTTCTTC. It yields the protein CASSFQLADNEQFF.

The gene calls are TRBV5-1 and TRBJ1-2, with D tentatively TRBD1 (6 bases). This CDR3 has 17 amino acids. Trimming removed 7 bases at V and 0 bases at J, with 22 bases between. Germline CDR1 SGHRS, CDR2 YFSETQ. CDR3 protein: CASLLQTGREANYGYTF. As DNA, the CDR3 is TGCGCCAGCCTGCTTCAAACAGGGAGGGAAGCTAACTATGGCTACACCTTC. Full variable domain (outside the CDR3, taken from reference TRBV5-1 and TRBJ1-2): KAGVTQTPRYLIKTRGQQVTLSCSPISGHRSVSWYQQTPGQGLQFLFEYFSETQRNKGNFPGRFSGRQFSNSRSEMNVSTLELGDSALYLCASLLQTGREANYGYTFGSGTRLTVV.

This chain connects TRBV3-1 (or the pseudogene TRBV3-2) to TRBJ2-2, with 7 positions matching TRBD1. Germline loops: CDR1 LGHDT, CDR2 YNNKEL (reference sequence). The CDR3 runs 16 residues. Trimming removed 3 bases from V and 3 bases from J; junction bases left unmatched: 7. CDR3 in DNA: TGTGCCAGCAGCCATCTCGACAGGGTGGACACCGGGGAGCTGTTTTTT. Protein sequence: CASSHLDRVDTGELFF.

This chain links TRBV7-8 with TRBJ2-7; tentative D call: TRBD2 (6 bases). The CDR3 is 16 residues long. Trimming left V 0 bases short and J 4 bases short, with 16 bases between. Germline-derived CDR1 and CDR2 are SGHVS and FQNEAQ. The CDR3 DNA is TGTGCCAGCAGCTTAGCGATTGCAGGGAGGAAGTACGAGCAGTACTTC. This sequence encodes CASSLAIAGRKYEQYF.